Sequencing of this TCR beta chain was carried out in a study of blood T cell repertoires in COVID-19. V lost 0 bases and J 1 base, leaving 7 bases between the germline ends. The CDR3 covers 15 residues. From germline, CDR1 is LGHDT and CDR2 YNNKEL (reference sequence). Using immunoSEQ multiplex PCR, the repertoire was profiled, and TCRdb retains in-frame clones only, with some absent. Of around 190,000 clones listed, about 88% are singletons. This chain uses TRBV3-1 (or the pseudogene TRBV3-2) with TRBJ1-5; no clear D gene. The sample was peripheral blood. The sequence was obtained from a man aged 45-65 years with COVID-19, enrolled during active disease. CDR3 bases: TGTGCCAGCAGCCAAGATCAGCGCAGCAATCAGCCCCAGCATTTT. This encodes CASSQDQRSNQPQHF.